These 13 T cell receptor beta chains originate from one sample sequenced in a study of blood T cell dynamics during melanoma immunotherapy. Profiling relied on immunoSEQ multiplex PCR, and the TCRdb table lists in-frame clones only, not all of them. This table holds 17,000 or so clones, 83% found once. Stated time point: pre-treatment baseline. Here the sequenced sample was blood, taken from a patient treated with checkpoint blockade. These receptors all come from a human donor with melanoma.

The rearrangement joins TRBV2 to TRBJ2-4, with 7 bases lining up with TRBD1. CDR1 and CDR2 (germline): SNHLY, FYNNEI. This CDR3 is built from 18 residues. Trimming at V came to 6 bases and at J to 1 base, leaving 15 bases not matched to a gene. The chain's CDR3 is CASRQTGLGPGAKNIQYF. For the CDR3, the DNA is TGTGCCAGCAGGCAGACAGGGCTAGGGCCTGGGGCCAAAAACATTCAGTACTTC.

CDR3 nucleotides: TGTGCCAGCAGCTTAGCTGAGGTTGGGTACGAGCAGTACTTC. It codes for CASSLAEVGYEQYF. The chain carries TRBV7-8 and TRBJ2-7, with D hard to call. CDR1 and CDR2 (germline): SGHVS, FQNEAQ. V lost 0 bases and J lost 4, with 10 bases in between. The CDR3 contains 14 residues.

V and J are TRBV7-6 and TRBJ2-3; TRBD2 matches at 11 bases. Germline V gene sequence: CDR1 SGHVS, CDR2 FNYEAQ. The CDR3 loop spans 16 amino acids. The ends lost 3 bases at V and 5 bases at J; junction bases unmatched: 7. DNA of the CDR3: TGTGCCAGCAGCTTGGGTAGCGGGAGGGCCGGAGATACGCAGTATTTT. Translating it yields CASSLGSGRAGDTQYF.

This clone was counted only a few times. This rearrangement joins TRBV19 to TRBJ2-1; tentatively, D is TRBD2 (6 bases). From germline, CDR1 is LNHDA and CDR2 SQIVND (reference sequence). V was clipped by 9 bases and J by 6 bases, with 21 bases between them. The CDR3 consists of 15 residues. The CDR3, as DNA: TGTGCCAGCACACCGGGACTCCCTGGGGGCAATGAGCAGTTCTTC. This codes for CASTPGLPGGNEQFF.

The chain uses TRBV6-1 and TRBJ2-5; D is undetermined. The CDR3 is 14 residues long. The V gene lost 1 base and the J gene lost 1 base, with 7 bases spanning the gap. CDR1 and CDR2 (germline): MNHNS, SASEGT. This chain's CDR3 is CASSEGGRQETQYF. The CDR3 nucleotides read TGTGCCAGCAGTGAAGGTGGGCGCCAAGAGACCCAGTACTTC.

The genes are TRBV5-1 and TRBJ2-1, with 11 bases identical to TRBD1. J was trimmed by 12 bases and V by 4 bases; bases with no gene match: 15. The CDR3 extends over 16 amino acids. CDR1 SGHRS and CDR2 YFSETQ come from the germline V gene. CDR3 residues: CASSLQGTGGSEGQFF. In DNA form, the CDR3 reads TGCGCCAGCAGCCTACAGGGGACAGGGGGTTCCGAAGGGCAGTTCTTC.

This chain links TRBV27 with TRBJ2-3, with TRBD2 matching 12 bases. V lost 4 bases to trimming and J lost 5 bases; unmatched junction nucleotides: 4. The germline V gene has CDR1 MNHEY and CDR2 SMNVEV (reference sequence). CDR3 size: 15 residues. Written as DNA, the CDR3 is TGTGCCAGCAGTTCGCGGACTAGCGGGATAGATACGCAGTATTTT. Translation: CASSSRTSGIDTQYF.

V gene TRBV5-5 combines with J gene TRBJ2-7; 7 nucleotides agree with TRBD2. The J segment lost 1 base and the V segment lost 1 base, leaving 2 bases of the junction unmatched. Germline CDR1 SGHKS, CDR2 YYEKEE (reference sequence). The CDR3 consists of 14 residues. The CDR3 bases are TGTGCCAGCAGCTTGTTGGGGGGGTCCTACGAGCAGTACTTC. It specifies CASSLLGGSYEQYF.

In DNA, the CDR3 is TGCAGTGCTGCAGTATTCCCTGAAGCTTTCTTT. It encodes CSAAVFPEAFF. The chain couples TRBV20-1 to TRBJ1-1; D uncertain. Germline-derived CDR1 and CDR2 are DFQATT and SNEGSKA (reference sequence). V was shortened by 5 bases and J by 6 bases, with 10 bases between the two germline ends. There are 11 residues in the CDR3.

This rearrangement joins TRBV19 to TRBJ2-1; D perhaps matches TRBD1 (6 bases). This CDR3 comprises 14 residues. Per germline, CDR1 LNHDA and CDR2 SQIVND (reference sequence). V was shortened by 7 bases and J by 4 bases, with 14 bases between the two germline ends. In DNA form, the CDR3 reads TGTGCCAGTAACCCAAGGGGGTATTACAATGAGCAGTTCTTC. Its protein product is CASNPRGYYNEQFF.

V gene TRBV11-2 combines with J gene TRBJ2-7, with D perhaps TRBD1 or TRBD2 (5 bases each). Trimming pared 3 bases from V and 4 bases from J, leaving 16 bases between. Germline CDR1 reads SGHAT; CDR2 reads FQNNGV. The CDR3 spans 15 residues. This chain's CDR3 is CASSLDMGPTYEQYF. The CDR3 DNA is TGTGCCAGCAGCTTGGATATGGGACCTACATACGAGCAGTACTTC.

The chain joins TRBV2 to TRBJ2-7, with D possibly matching TRBD2 (6 bases). Germline CDR1 SNHLY, CDR2 FYNNEI. The CDR3 loop spans 15 amino acids. The V gene lost 3 bases and the J gene lost 6 bases, with 18 bases spanning the gap. The CDR3 region is CASSDGGPSLGEQYF. In DNA, the CDR3 is TGTGCCAGCAGTGACGGAGGGCCCAGTCTCGGCGAGCAGTACTTC.

The chain joins TRBV15 to TRBJ2-7; D is perhaps TRBD2 (6 bases). The length of the CDR3 is 18 residues. Trimming removed 0 bases from V and 5 bases from J, with 23 bases in between. Germline CDR1 is LNHNV and CDR2 is YYDKDF (reference sequence). CDR3 sequence reads: CATSRESVSGPYEDEQYF. As DNA, the CDR3 is TGTGCCACCAGCAGAGAGAGCGTTAGCGGCCCCTATGAGGACGAGCAGTACTTC. Based on the CDR3 plus reference TRBV15 and TRBJ2-7, the full variable domain is DAMVIQNPRYQVTQFGKPVTLSCSQTLNHNVMYWYQQKSSQAPKLLFHYYDKDFNNEADTPDNFQSRRPNTSFCFLDIRSPGLGDTAMYLCATSRESVSGPYEDEQYFGPGTRLTVT.